This TCR beta chain was captured in a study of T cells in localized non-small cell lung cancer. Broader study findings: Highest T cell clonality was seen in uninvolved adjacent lung, surpassing that measured in tumor. Appearances in adjacent lung were noted for a median about 50 of the top 100 tumor clones. Because sequencing included only one region (of the tumor), heterogeneity remains possible.

This table comes from immunoSEQ multiplex PCR, and its TCRdb copy is limited to in-frame clones, with some not included. The sample gives 25,000 to 40,000 clones, just under 80% of which show up once; about 16% is in the top ten. With respect to this clone: Its target is unknown.

Germline-derived CDR1 and CDR2 are MNHEY and SMNVEV (reference sequence). The CDR3 is 13 amino acids. The germline V and J ends were trimmed by 6 bases and 9 bases, with 18 bases remaining between them. The source material was peripheral blood, sampled before any cancer treatment. The sequence was obtained from a male donor older than 55 with stage III squamous cell lung carcinoma. This chain links TRBV27 with TRBJ2-7, with a tentative D call TRBD1 (5 bases). The CDR3 loop reads CASSQRGATLQYF. The CDR3 DNA reads TGTGCCAGCAGCCAAAGGGGCGCGACTCTGCAGTACTTC.